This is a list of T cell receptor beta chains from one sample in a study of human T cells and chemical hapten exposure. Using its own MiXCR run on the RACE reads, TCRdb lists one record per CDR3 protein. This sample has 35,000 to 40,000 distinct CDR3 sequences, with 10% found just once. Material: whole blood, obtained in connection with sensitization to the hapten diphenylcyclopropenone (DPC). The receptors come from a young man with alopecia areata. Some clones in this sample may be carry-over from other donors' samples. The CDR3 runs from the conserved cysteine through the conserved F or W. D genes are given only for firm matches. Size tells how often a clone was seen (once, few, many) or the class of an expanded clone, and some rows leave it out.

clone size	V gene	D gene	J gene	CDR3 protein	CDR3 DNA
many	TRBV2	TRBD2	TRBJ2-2	CASGLAGFTGELFF	TGTGCCAGCGGCCTAGCGGGATTCACCGGGGAGCTGTTTTTT
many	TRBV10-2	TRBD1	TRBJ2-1	CASSEFTGTGLGNEQFF	TGCGCCAGCAGTGAGTTTACCGGGACAGGGTTGGGCAATGAGCAGTTCTTC
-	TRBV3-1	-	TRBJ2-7	CASSQGRSPSYEQYF	TGTGCCAGCAGCCAAGGCAGGTCCCCCTCCTACGAGCAGTACTTC
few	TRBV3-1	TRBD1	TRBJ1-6	CASSQVTGYSPLHF	TGTGCCAGCAGCCAAGTGACAGGGTATTCACCCCTCCACTTT
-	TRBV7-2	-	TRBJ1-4	CASSPIRRPEKLFF	TGTGCCAGCAGCCCGATCCGGAGACCTGAAAAACTGTTTTTT
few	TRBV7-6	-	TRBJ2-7	CASSRAQRNEQYF	TGTGCCAGCAGCCGGGCCCAGCGCAACGAGCAGTACTTC
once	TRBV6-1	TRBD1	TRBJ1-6	CTSLYDRDSPLHF	TGTACCAGCCTTTATGACAGGGATTCACCCCTCCACTTT
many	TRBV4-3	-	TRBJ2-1	CASSQDLLVEQFF	TGCGCCAGCAGCCAAGACCTGTTGGTCGAGCAGTTCTTC
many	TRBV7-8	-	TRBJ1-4	CASSLNSGNGEKLFF	TGTGCCAGCAGCTTGAACTCAGGAAATGGGGAAAAACTGTTTTTT
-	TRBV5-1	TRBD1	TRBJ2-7	CASSNRGPNEQYF	TGCGCCAGCAGTAATAGGGGGCCCAACGAGCAGTACTTC
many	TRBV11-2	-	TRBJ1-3	CASSPGISGNTIYF	TGTGCCAGCAGCCCCGGCATCTCTGGAAACACCATATATTTT
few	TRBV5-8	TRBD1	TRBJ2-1	CASRLPGTGGNEQFF	TGTGCCAGCAGGCTCCCCGGGACAGGGGGCAATGAGCAGTTCTTC
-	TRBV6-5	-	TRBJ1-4	CASSYRGSGEKLFF	TGTGCCAGCAGTTACAGGGGGTCGGGTGAAAAACTGTTTTTT
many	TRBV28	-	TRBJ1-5	CASSFGGGGNQPQHF	TGTGCCAGCAGTTTTGGAGGGGGAGGCAATCAGCCCCAGCATTTT
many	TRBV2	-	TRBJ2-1	CASSGHQQFF	TGTGCCAGCAGCGGACATCAGCAGTTCTTC
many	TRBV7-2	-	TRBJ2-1	CASSLAKNEQFF	TGTGCCAGCAGCTTAGCCAAGAATGAGCAGTTCTTC
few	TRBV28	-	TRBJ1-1	CASSRAEAFF	TGTGCCAGCAGCCGGGCTGAAGCTTTCTTT
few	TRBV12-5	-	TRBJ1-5	CASGLVGGQPQHF	TGTGCTAGTGGTTTGGTTGGTGGACAGCCCCAGCATTTT
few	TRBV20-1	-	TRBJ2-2	CSAKTGRNTGELFF	TGCAGTGCTAAGACTGGGAGGAACACCGGGGAGCTGTTTTTT
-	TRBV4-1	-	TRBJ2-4	CASSQNSGAGRAKNIQYF	TGCGCCAGCAGCCAAAACTCGGGGGCAGGGAGAGCCAAAAACATTCAGTACTTC
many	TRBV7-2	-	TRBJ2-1	CASSPKFRTTVNEQFF	TGTGCCAGCAGTCCCAAGTTCAGGACTACTGTCAATGAGCAGTTCTTC
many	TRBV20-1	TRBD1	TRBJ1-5	CSARESGGNQPQHF	TGCAGTGCTAGAGAATCAGGGGGAAATCAGCCCCAGCATTTT
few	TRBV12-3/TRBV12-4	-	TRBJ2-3	CASSFAGRDTQYF	TGTGCCAGCAGTTTTGCAGGGAGAGATACGCAGTATTTT
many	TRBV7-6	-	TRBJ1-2	CASSSEGRNSNYGYTF	TGTGCCAGCAGCTCCGAGGGCCGGAATTCTAACTATGGCTACACCTTC
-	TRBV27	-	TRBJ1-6	CASSFWGLNNSPLHF	TGTGCCAGCAGTTTTTGGGGCCTTAATAATTCACCCCTCCACTTT
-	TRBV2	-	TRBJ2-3	CASSVSQGSDTQYF	TGTGCCAGCAGTGTTAGTCAGGGCTCAGATACGCAGTATTTT
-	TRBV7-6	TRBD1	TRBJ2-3	CASSLGTGGGTDTQYF	TGTGCCAGCAGCTTAGGTACAGGGGGTGGCACAGATACGCAGTATTTT
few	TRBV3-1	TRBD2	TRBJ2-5	CASSQDSRTSGDRKETQYF	TGTGCCAGCAGCCAAGATTCCCGGACTAGCGGAGACCGAAAAGAGACCCAGTACTTC
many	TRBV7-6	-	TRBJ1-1	CASSLGMGDEAFF	TGTGCCAGCAGCTTAGGGATGGGCGACGAAGCTTTCTTT
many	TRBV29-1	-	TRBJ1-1	CSVDTEAFF	TGCAGCGTGGACACTGAAGCTTTCTTT
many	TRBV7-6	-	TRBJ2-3	CASSASGVTTTDTQYF	TGTGCCAGCAGCGCGTCGGGGGTAACCACCACAGATACGCAGTATTTT
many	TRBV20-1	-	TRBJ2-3	CSALTDTQYF	TGCAGTGCTTTAACAGATACGCAGTATTTT